Presented here are 23 T cell receptor beta chains from one specimen sequenced in a study of Tregs in tolerant kidney transplant recipients. TCRdb's copy holds only in-frame clones and misses some; the assay was immunoSEQ multiplex PCR. This table holds under 30,000 clones. Mixed chimerism was transient after nonmyeloablative marrow transplants from related graft donors. The sequences come from CD4+ T cells from blood (PBMCs), collected 6 months after the transplant. The receptor source for this set is a human patient who received a combined kidney and bone marrow transplant. A subset of T cells may come from the graft donor.

To note about this clone: The DNA ends 3 residues before the CDR3 does, and the rest of the CDR3 is filled in from the germline J gene. The chain joins TRBV19 to TRBJ2-7; D might be TRBD2 (5 bases). Trimming stripped 6 bases from V and 0 bases from J, with 15 bases between. The CDR3 totals 15 residues. Germline V lookup: CDR1 LNHDA, CDR2 SQIVND (reference sequence). The DNA read from the CDR3 is TGTGCCAGTAGCCCTGTCGGACTTCTCTCCTACGAG. This sequence encodes CASSPVGLLSYE. The complete CDR3 sequence is CASSPVGLLSYEQYF.

On this clone itself: The missing CDR3 end, 3 residues past where the read stops, is filled in from the germline J gene. The rearrangement uses TRBV19 and TRBJ1-6; the match to TRBD1 covers 8 bases. V lost 3 bases, J lost 2 bases, and 6 bases stayed unmatched. Germline values: CDR1 LNHDA, CDR2 SQIVND (reference sequence). The CDR3 consists of 17 residues. The DNA read from the CDR3 is TGTGCCAGTAGTATGGGGCAGGGGGCGGCCTATAATTCACCC. It translates to CASSMGQGAAYNSP. The full CDR3 is CASSMGQGAAYNSPLHF.

On this clone itself: The read halts 3 residues ahead of the CDR3 end, with the missing end drawn from the germline J gene. This sequence joins TRBV7-2 and TRBJ1-2; 12 bases are shared with TRBD1. CDR1 is SGHTA and CDR2 is FQGNSA in the germline V gene. V gave up 3 bases and J gave up 4 bases; unmatched junction bases: 3. The CDR3 covers 15 residues. The CDR3 loop reads CASSLGQGALYGYTF. The covered CDR3 bases are TGTGCCAGCAGCTTGGGACAGGGGGCTCTCTATGGC.

CDR3 sequence reads: CASSRGQGPGNTIYF. CDR3 bases read: TGTGCCAGCAGCAGGGGACAGGGCCCTGGAAACACC. The V call is TRBV11-2, the J call TRBJ1-3, with 9 bases that match TRBD1. The read ends 3 residues before the CDR3 terminus; that terminus is restored from the germline J gene. Trimming removed 5 bases from V and 2 bases from J; junction bases left unmatched: 4. Germline lookup yields CDR1 SGHAT and CDR2 FQNNGV. The CDR3 runs to 15 residues.

Of note for this clone: The sequence runs out 3 residues before the end of the CDR3; the remainder is reconstructed from the germline J gene. The V call is TRBV18, the J call TRBJ2-5; TRBD2 matches at 10 bases. Unmatched junction bases numbered 8, after V lost 4 bases and J lost 3 bases. This CDR3 region has 16 residues. CDR1 is KGHSH and CDR2 is LQKENI in the germline V gene. The sequenced CDR3 bases are TGTGCCAGCTCACTTTCCGGACTAGCGGAAAAAGAGACC. Encoded protein: CASSLSGLAEKET. In full, the CDR3 reads CASSLSGLAEKETQYF.

CDR3 DNA, as far as it was read: TGCGCCAGCAGCCAAGGACGCGATGGACAGGGGAGAGGTGAAAAA. This sequence encodes CASSQGRDGQGRGEK. The full-length CDR3 reads as CASSQGRDGQGRGEKLFF. The gene calls are TRBV4-1 and TRBJ1-4, with 9 bases matching TRBD1. The CDR3 end lies 3 residues beyond the end of the read and is filled in from the germline J gene. Trimming took 1 base from V and 7 from J; bases not matched to a gene: 13. The CDR3 length is 18 residues. Germline assignment: CDR1 MGHRA and CDR2 YSYEKL.

On this clone itself: Sequencing ends 3 residues short of the CDR3 end; the germline J gene provides the rest. This chain links TRBV10-3 with TRBJ2-7; perhaps TRBD1 as D (5 bases). Between the trimmed V and J ends, which lost 4 bases and 4 bases, there was a span of 8 bases. CDR3 length: 12 amino acids. Germline loops: CDR1 ENHRY, CDR2 SYGVKD. The sequenced part of the CDR3 DNA is TGTGCCATCAGTGGGTCAGGGTACGAG. Protein: CAISGSGYE. The whole CDR3 is CAISGSGYEQYF.

Comment on this clone: The read ends 3 residues early relative to the CDR3; the germline J gene fills the gap. This chain joins TRBV5-1 and TRBJ2-1; 10 bases match TRBD2. V lost 0 bases, J lost 5 bases, and 8 bases stayed unmatched. The CDR3 runs to 17 residues. Germline V lookup: CDR1 SGHRS, CDR2 YFSETQ. The CDR3 protein is CASSLVLAGVRDNEQFF. The CDR3 DNA, read in part, is TGCGCCAGCAGCTTGGTGCTAGCGGGAGTGAGGGACAATGAG.

Points on this clone: The read ends 3 residues early relative to the CDR3; the germline J gene fills the gap. The chain recombines TRBV7-9 with TRBJ1-2; 10 bases align to TRBD1. After removal of 5 bases from V and 5 bases from J, the junction contained 8 bases not matched to a gene. CDR3 size: 15 residues. Germline values: CDR1 SEHNR, CDR2 FQNEAQ (reference sequence). CDR3 DNA, as far as it was read: TGTGCCAGCAGCCTACCCGGGACAGGGGCGTATGGC. Its protein is CASSLPGTGAYG. The full CDR3 protein is CASSLPGTGAYGYTF.

In regard to this clone: The sequenced fragment ends 3 residues before the CDR3 boundary, so the rest is inferred from the germline J gene. The V call is TRBV6-2 or TRBV6-3, the J call TRBJ2-1; 10 bases are a match to TRBD2. The CDR3 has 15 amino acids. Germline V gene sequence: CDR1 MNHEY, CDR2 SVGEGT. V shed 10 bases and J 0 bases; nucleotides not matched to a gene: 6. The CDR3 protein is CATSRLAGSYNEQFF. The DNA read from the CDR3 is TGTGCCACCTCCCGACTAGCGGGCTCCTACAATGAG.

A word on this clone: The read comes to an end 3 residues before the CDR3 does, leaving the germline J gene to fill in the end. The chain combines TRBV6-4 with TRBJ1-2, with 7 bases identical to TRBD1. Germline trimming cut 0 bases from V and 6 bases from J; bases unmatched to any gene: 4. Germline assignment: CDR1 MRHNA and CDR2 SNTAGT. The CDR3 contains 14 residues. The CDR3 sequence is CASSDSQGSDGYTF. Incomplete CDR3 DNA: TGTGCCAGCAGTGACTCACAGGGGTCGGATGGC.

Comment on this clone: The read ends 3 residues shy of where the CDR3 ends; the end is completed using the germline J gene. This sequence joins TRBV7-6 and TRBJ2-5, with 10 bases fitting TRBD2. The CDR3 runs to 16 residues. V dropped 1 base and J dropped 7; count of bases not matched to a gene: 9. Germline CDR1 is SGHVS and CDR2 is FNYEAQ. The chain's CDR3 is CASSLGSAGGHLTQYF. The sequenced part of the CDR3 DNA is TGTGCCAGCAGCTTAGGTTCAGCGGGGGGGCATCTGACC.

As to this clone: The sequenced fragment ends 3 residues before the CDR3 boundary, so the rest is inferred from the germline J gene. The chain links TRBV20-1 to TRBJ2-7; D gene ambiguous. Germline-derived CDR1 and CDR2 are DFQATT and SNEGSKA (reference sequence). V lost 5 bases to trimming and J lost 6 bases, with 8 bases between them. There are 10 residues in the CDR3. The DNA read from the CDR3 is TGCAGTGCTGGCATGGTCGAG. Its protein product is CSAGMVE. The entire CDR3 is CSAGMVEQYF.

To note about this clone: The read terminates 3 residues ahead of where the CDR3 ends, so the germline J gene completes it. This chain connects TRBV20-1 to TRBJ2-1; possible D gene TRBD1, 6 bases. V was cut by 7 bases and J by 5 bases, with 15 bases left in between. The CDR3 length is 13 residues. Germline V lookup: CDR1 DFQATT, CDR2 SNEGSKA (reference sequence). Incomplete CDR3 DNA: TGCAGTGGGCAACAGGGTCCTCACAATGAG. Residues: CSGQQGPHNE. The complete CDR3 protein is CSGQQGPHNEQFF.

Worth noting for this clone: The read ends 3 residues early relative to the CDR3; the germline J gene fills the gap. The chain joins TRBV20-1 to TRBJ2-7, with 9 bases aligning to TRBD1. The CDR3 loop spans 14 amino acids. With 6 bases clipped from V and 2 bases from J, the junction kept 8 bases outside the gene matches. From germline, CDR1 is DFQATT and CDR2 SNEGSKA (reference sequence). The CDR3 region is CSATGQGSAYEQYF. Partial CDR3 DNA: TGCAGTGCGACCGGACAGGGGAGTGCCTACGAG.

The CDR3 here is CASSFLIGGYTF. Partial CDR3 DNA: TGTGCCAGCAGCTTCCTAATCGGTGGC. The J gene is TRBJ1-2, the V gene TRBV5-6; D gene unclear. The read ends 3 residues shy of where the CDR3 ends; the end is completed using the germline J gene. Per the germline V gene, CDR1 is SGHDT and CDR2 is YYEEEE. This CDR3 spans 12 amino acids. Trimming shortened V by 2 bases and J by 7 bases, and 9 bases separated the two germline ends.

CDR3 DNA (partial): TGCGCCAGCAGCTTGGGGGGCGGGGGGGCCCACTACGAG. Amino acids: CASSLGGGGAHYE. The CDR3, in full, reads CASSLGGGGAHYEQYF. The chain uses TRBV5-1 and TRBJ2-7; 9 bases agree with TRBD2. Read coverage stops 3 residues before the CDR3 terminus; the germline J gene supplies the remainder. V lost 0 bases and J lost 3; bases outside the gene matches: 7. This CDR3 has 16 residues. The germline V gene encodes CDR1 SGHRS and CDR2 YFSETQ.

In regard to this clone: The read terminates 3 residues before the CDR3 end, so the remaining end is supplied by the germline J gene. V usage is TRBV7-9 and J usage is TRBJ2-3; 9 bases map to TRBD1. The V gene end was trimmed by 4 bases and the J gene end by 4 bases; junction bases not matched to a gene: 6. Germline V gene lookup returns CDR1 SEHNR and CDR2 FQNEAQ (reference sequence). The CDR3 loop spans 15 amino acids. Partial CDR3 DNA: TGTGCCAGCAGCTACGGGACAGGGTGGGCAGATACG. This codes for CASSYGTGWADT. The full-length CDR3 reads as CASSYGTGWADTQYF.

In regard to this clone: Read sequence stops 3 residues before the CDR3 end, and the germline J gene provides the missing end. This sequence joins TRBV5-1 and TRBJ2-5; TRBD2 agrees at 7 bases. Germline-derived CDR1 and CDR2 are SGHRS and YFSETQ. There are 13 residues in the CDR3. Germline trimming cut 3 bases from V and 5 bases from J; bases unmatched to any gene: 4. The CDR3 DNA, read in part, is TGCGCCAGCAGCTGGGGTAGCGGGGAGACC. It codes for CASSWGSGET. The whole CDR3 region reads CASSWGSGETQYF.

Comments on this clone: The CDR3 end is not reached by the read, which stops 3 residues before it; the germline J gene fills it in. This sequence joins TRBV2 and TRBJ1-6; D not certain. This CDR3 has 15 residues. Looked up from germline, CDR1 is SNHLY and CDR2 is FYNNEI. Trimming removed 8 bases from V and 5 bases from J, with 16 bases in between. The CDR3 protein is CASALGSRDNSPLHF. The sequenced CDR3 bases are TGTGCCAGCGCGCTTGGGTCCCGGGATAATTCACCC.

As to this clone: Read data end 3 residues before the CDR3 end; the end is taken from the germline J gene. The chain joins TRBV23-1 to TRBJ1-5; maybe TRBD1 (5 bases). TRBV23-1 falls under the ORF class, with uncertain function. This CDR3 contains 16 residues. The V and J ends lost 3 bases and 5 bases respectively, with 17 bases between them. CDR3 amino acids: CASSQAKRGADQPQHF. The CDR3 DNA, read in part, is TGCGCCAGCAGTCAGGCCAAAAGGGGAGCTGATCAGCCC.

This clone counts as medium-sized by frequency. The read stops 3 residues short of the end of the CDR3; the missing end is completed from the germline J gene. The chain joins TRBV5-1 to TRBJ1-3; unclear D gene. CDR1 is SGHRS and CDR2 is YFSETQ in the germline V gene. The CDR3 length is 14 residues. The CDR3 loop reads CASTKGEAGRTIYF. The covered CDR3 bases are TGCGCCAGCACTAAGGGTGAGGCCGGAAGGACC.

As regards this clone: With the read ending 3 residues before the CDR3 end, the germline J gene is used to fill in that end. The chain has TRBV7-6 and TRBJ1-2, with 8 bases matching TRBD1. The CDR3 length is 15 residues. CDR1 and CDR2 from the germline V gene are SGHVS and FNYEAQ. The covered CDR3 bases are TGTGCCAGCAGCTTAACAGGGGGGTTTAGTGAGGGC. Encoded protein: CASSLTGGFSEG. The CDR3 as a whole reads CASSLTGGFSEGYTF.